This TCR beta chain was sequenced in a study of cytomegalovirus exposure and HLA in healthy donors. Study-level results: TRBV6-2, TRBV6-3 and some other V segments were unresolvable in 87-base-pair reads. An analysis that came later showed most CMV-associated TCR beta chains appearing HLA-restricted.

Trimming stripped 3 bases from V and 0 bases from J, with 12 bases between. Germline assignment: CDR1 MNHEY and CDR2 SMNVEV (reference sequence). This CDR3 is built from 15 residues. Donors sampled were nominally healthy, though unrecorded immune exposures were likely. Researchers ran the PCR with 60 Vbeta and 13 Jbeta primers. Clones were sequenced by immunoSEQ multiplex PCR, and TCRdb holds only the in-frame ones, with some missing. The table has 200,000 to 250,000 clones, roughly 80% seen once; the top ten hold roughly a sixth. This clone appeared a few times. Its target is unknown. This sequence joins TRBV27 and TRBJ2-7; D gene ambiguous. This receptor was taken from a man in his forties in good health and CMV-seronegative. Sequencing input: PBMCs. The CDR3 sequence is CASSFTVTSSYEQYF. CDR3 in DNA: TGTGCCAGCAGTTTTACAGTTACAAGCTCCTACGAGCAGTACTTC.